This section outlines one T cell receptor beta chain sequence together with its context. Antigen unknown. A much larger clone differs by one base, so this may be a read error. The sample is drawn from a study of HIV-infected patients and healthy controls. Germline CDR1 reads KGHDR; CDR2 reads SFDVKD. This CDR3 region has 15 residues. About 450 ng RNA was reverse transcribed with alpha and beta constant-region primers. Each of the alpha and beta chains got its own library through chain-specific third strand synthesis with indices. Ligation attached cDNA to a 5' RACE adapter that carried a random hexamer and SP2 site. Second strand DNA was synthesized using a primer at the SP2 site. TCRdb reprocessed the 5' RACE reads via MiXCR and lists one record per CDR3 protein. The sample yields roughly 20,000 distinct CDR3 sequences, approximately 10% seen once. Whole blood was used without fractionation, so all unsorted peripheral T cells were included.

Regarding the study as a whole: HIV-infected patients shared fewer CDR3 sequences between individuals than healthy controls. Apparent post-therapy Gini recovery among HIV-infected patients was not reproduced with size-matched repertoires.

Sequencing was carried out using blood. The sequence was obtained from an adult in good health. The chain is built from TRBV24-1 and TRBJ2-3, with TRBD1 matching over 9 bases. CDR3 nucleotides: TGTGTCACCAGTGACAATGGACAGGGGTCAGATACGCAGTATTTT. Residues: CVTSDNGQGSDTQYF.